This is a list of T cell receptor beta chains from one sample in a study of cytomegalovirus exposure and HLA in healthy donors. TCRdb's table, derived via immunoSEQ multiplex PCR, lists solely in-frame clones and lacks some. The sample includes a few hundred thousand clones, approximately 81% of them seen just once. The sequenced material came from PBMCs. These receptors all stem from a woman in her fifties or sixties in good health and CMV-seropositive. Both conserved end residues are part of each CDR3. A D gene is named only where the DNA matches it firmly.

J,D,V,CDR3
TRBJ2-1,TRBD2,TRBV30,CAWSLLAGRNEQFF
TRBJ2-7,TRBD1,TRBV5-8,CASSVTGEIYEQYF
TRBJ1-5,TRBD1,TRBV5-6,CASSLRTGSQPQHF
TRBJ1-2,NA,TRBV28,CASNWGGDGYTF
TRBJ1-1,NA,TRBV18,CASSHTGFMNTEAFF
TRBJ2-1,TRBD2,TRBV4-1,CASSQGLAGVVEQFF
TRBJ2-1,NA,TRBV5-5,CASSLGGRPYNEQFF
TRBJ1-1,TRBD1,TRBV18,CASSPTGQGNTEAFF
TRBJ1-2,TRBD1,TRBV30,CAWSVRGLYGYTF
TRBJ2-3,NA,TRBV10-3,CAISESGHPTDTQYF
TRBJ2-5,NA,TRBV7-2,CASSRQNQETQYF
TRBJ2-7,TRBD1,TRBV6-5,CASSYQSGQPYEQYF
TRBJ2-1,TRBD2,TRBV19,CASSIPSGSQYNEQFF
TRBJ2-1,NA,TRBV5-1,CASRGGSPPSYNEQFF
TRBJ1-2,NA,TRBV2,CASSALAGRTYGYTF
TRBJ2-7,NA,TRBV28,CASSLRTLAFYEQYF
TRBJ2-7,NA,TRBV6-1,CASSATVSYEQYF
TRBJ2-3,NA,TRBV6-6,CASSYSGAGIPDTQYF
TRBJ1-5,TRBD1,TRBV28,CASISPTGPNQPQHF
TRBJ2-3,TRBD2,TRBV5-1,CASSLGLAGGGGTDTQYF
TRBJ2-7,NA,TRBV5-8,CASSLLSLQPYEQYF